Following are 17 T cell receptor beta chains from one sample sequenced in a study of blood T cell repertoires in COVID-19. Sequenced by immunoSEQ multiplex PCR; TCRdb stores in-frame clones only, minus some. The sample records 150,000 to 200,000 clones, approximately 80% being singletons. Sequencing was carried out using peripheral blood. The receptor source for this set is an older man who had recovered from COVID-19.

This clone came up once. This chain uses TRBV27 with TRBJ1-4, with D possibly being TRBD1 (5 bases). The V end lost 2 bases, the J end lost 8 bases, and 12 bases lay between the germline ends. Germline loops: CDR1 MNHEY, CDR2 SMNVEV (reference sequence). CDR3 length equals 14 residues. The CDR3 nucleotides read TGTGCCAGCAGTTTACGATGGGGGGTGGAAAAACTGTTTTTT. It translates to CASSLRWGVEKLFF.

This chain links TRBV24-1 with TRBJ2-5; TRBD2 agrees at 9 bases. The trim removed 4 bases at V and 3 bases at J, leaving 8 bases unmatched. Germline V gene lookup returns CDR1 KGHDR and CDR2 SFDVKD. This CDR3 has 16 amino acids. The CDR3 nucleotides are TGTGCCACCAGTGACTCCGGGGTAGCGGGAGAAGAGACCCAGTACTTC. Protein product: CATSDSGVAGEETQYF.

This rearrangement joins TRBV5-1 to TRBJ1-2, with no clear D. The CDR3 loop spans 13 amino acids. Trimming removed 0 bases at V and 2 bases at J, with 5 bases between. CDR1 SGHRS and CDR2 YFSETQ come from the germline V gene. The DNA for the CDR3 is TGCGCCAGCAGCTTGGACAAAAACTATGGCTACACCTTC. This sequence encodes CASSLDKNYGYTF.

This chain connects TRBV7-2 to TRBJ2-1, with D tentatively TRBD2 (6 bases). The ends were cut back, 5 bases at V and 0 bases at J, with 11 bases in the middle. Per the germline V gene, CDR1 is SGHTA and CDR2 is FQGNSA. The CDR3 has 15 amino acids. The CDR3 region is CASSPLAYSYNEQFF. The DNA for the CDR3 is TGTGCCAGCAGCCCACTAGCCTACTCCTACAATGAGCAGTTCTTC.

The chain's CDR3 is CASSPPGTFYEQYF. In DNA form, the CDR3 reads TGTGCCAGCAGTCCCCCTGGGACTTTTTACGAGCAGTACTTC. This rearrangement joins TRBV28 to TRBJ2-7; tentatively, D is TRBD2 (6 bases). The CDR3 is 14 amino acids. Trimming took off 5 bases at V and 4 bases at J, with 15 bases between the two ends. Per germline, CDR1 MDHEN and CDR2 SYDVKM.

The rearrangement joins TRBV9 to TRBJ2-3; no clear D gene. Germline CDR1 and CDR2: SGDLS and YYNGEE. The CDR3 extends over 14 amino acids. Trimming took off 1 base at V and 5 bases at J, with 11 bases between the two ends. The CDR3: CASSVNSLIDTQYF. The CDR3 DNA reads TGTGCCAGCAGCGTAAATAGTCTGATAGATACGCAGTATTTT.

The rearrangement joins TRBV6-1 to TRBJ2-6; no clear D gene. The CDR3 runs to 16 residues. Germline V CDR1 and CDR2: MNHNS, SASEGT. V shed 2 bases and J shed 0 bases, with 8 bases lying between them. The CDR3 loop reads CASSESQYSGANVLTF. In DNA, the CDR3 is TGTGCCAGCAGTGAATCACAGTACTCTGGGGCCAACGTCCTGACTTTC.

The chain joins TRBV5-6 to TRBJ2-7, with TRBD1 matching 8 bases. V was pared by 2 bases and J by 2 bases, with 3 bases of the junction left unmatched. CDR3 length: 14 residues. The germline CDR1 and CDR2 sequences are SGHDT and YYEEEE. The CDR3 nucleotides read TGTGCCAGCAGCTTCGGGACAGGAACCTACGAGCAGTACTTC. Protein sequence: CASSFGTGTYEQYF.

The V gene is TRBV6-2 or TRBV6-3, the J gene TRBJ1-6, with a weak D call TRBD1 (5 bases). Germline lookup yields CDR1 MNHEY and CDR2 SVGEGT. This CDR3 has 16 residues. Trimming left V 0 bases short and J 3 bases short, with 9 bases between. This chain's CDR3 is CASSYSSRVYNSPLHF. The CDR3 nucleotides are TGTGCCAGCAGTTACTCGAGCAGGGTCTATAATTCACCCCTCCACTTT.

The J gene is TRBJ1-3, the V gene TRBV28; tentative D call: TRBD1 (6 bases). The CDR3 is 17 amino acids. From germline, CDR1 is MDHEN and CDR2 SYDVKM. The V and J ends lost 8 bases and 0 bases respectively, with 20 bases between them. Written as DNA, the CDR3 is TGTGCCAGCGGGGGACACGAGTCCTCTTACTCTGGAAACACCATATATTTT. As protein: CASGGHESSYSGNTIYF.

The chain carries TRBV6-5 and TRBJ2-5; 10 bases map to TRBD2. The CDR3 runs 14 residues. Germline CDR1 and CDR2: MNHEY and SVGAGI. With 5 bases clipped from V and 5 bases from J, the junction kept 5 bases outside the gene matches. The CDR3 DNA reads TGTGCCAGCAGTCTAGCGGGAGTTCGGGAGACCCAGTACTTC. Amino acids: CASSLAGVRETQYF.

The chain uses TRBV20-1 and TRBJ1-1, with D perhaps matching TRBD1 (6 bases). Deletions cut 3 bases from V and 4 bases from J, with 9 bases between. This CDR3 comprises 12 residues. Germline V gives CDR1 DFQATT, CDR2 SNEGSKA (reference sequence). The CDR3 coding sequence is TGCAGTGCTAGTCGGGGGGCCACTGAAGCTTTCTTT. It specifies CSASRGATEAFF.

This sequence joins TRBV2 and TRBJ2-3; TRBD2 agrees at 11 bases. The germline gives CDR1 SNHLY, CDR2 FYNNEI. V trimming: 10 bases; J trimming: 1 base; junction bases outside the gene matches: 10. The CDR3 has 16 amino acids. CDR3 DNA sequence: TGTGCCACTTCCGCTCCGGGACTAGCGGGCACAGATACGCAGTATTTT. This codes for CATSAPGLAGTDTQYF.

V gene TRBV4-3 combines with J gene TRBJ2-1; D might be TRBD2 (6 bases). Germline V gives CDR1 LGHNA, CDR2 YSLEER. The CDR3 runs to 16 residues. Trimming shortened V by 0 bases and J by 6 bases, and 15 bases separated the two germline ends. Here the CDR3 DNA reads TGCGCCAGCAGCCAAGAGAGACTAGTATTGGGCAATGAGCAGTTCTTC. Translating it yields CASSQERLVLGNEQFF.

This chain joins TRBV3-1 (or the pseudogene TRBV3-2) and TRBJ2-5; D is uncertain. This CDR3 is 12 amino acids long. The germline V gene has CDR1 LGHDT and CDR2 YNNKEL (reference sequence). Trimming stripped 0 bases from V and 7 bases from J, with 6 bases between. Written as DNA, the CDR3 is TGTGCCAGCAGCCAAGATCCCGGGACCCAGTACTTC. Translation gives CASSQDPGTQYF.

The chain is built from TRBV18 and TRBJ2-7; 7 nucleotides match TRBD2. This CDR3 region has 16 residues. The trim removed 0 bases at V and 2 bases at J, leaving 7 bases unmatched. From germline, CDR1 is KGHSH and CDR2 LQKENI. The CDR3 reads CASSPPTGGSPYEQYF. In DNA form, the CDR3 reads TGTGCCAGCTCACCACCGACGGGCGGGAGCCCCTACGAGCAGTACTTC.

CDR3 sequence reads: CASSSGQGFSVPLHF. CDR3 sequence (DNA): TGTGCCAGCAGCAGTGGACAGGGATTCTCGGTACCCCTCCACTTT. The V call is TRBV5-6, the J call TRBJ1-6, with TRBD1 matching over 8 bases. CDR3 length: 15 residues. Losses at the gene ends were 4 bases for V and 12 bases for J; bases not matched to a gene: 12. CDR1 is SGHDT, CDR2 YYEEEE, per germline.